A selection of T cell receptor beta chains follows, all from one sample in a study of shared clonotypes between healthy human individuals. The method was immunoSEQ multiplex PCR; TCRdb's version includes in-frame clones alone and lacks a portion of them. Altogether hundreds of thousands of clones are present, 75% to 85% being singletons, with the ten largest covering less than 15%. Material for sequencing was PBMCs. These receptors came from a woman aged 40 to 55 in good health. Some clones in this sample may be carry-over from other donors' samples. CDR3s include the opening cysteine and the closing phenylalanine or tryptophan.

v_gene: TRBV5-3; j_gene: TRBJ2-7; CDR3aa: CASSAGQSYEQYF
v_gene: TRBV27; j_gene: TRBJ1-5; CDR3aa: CASSLSTGRQPQHF
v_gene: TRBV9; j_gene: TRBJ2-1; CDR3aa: CASSVGLAGVDEQFF
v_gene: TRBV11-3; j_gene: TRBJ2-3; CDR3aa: CASSLGSTDTQYF
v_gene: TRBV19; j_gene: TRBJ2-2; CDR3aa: CASSIGQWNTGELFF
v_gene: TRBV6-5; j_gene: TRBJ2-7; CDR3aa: CASSLYQGALYEQYF
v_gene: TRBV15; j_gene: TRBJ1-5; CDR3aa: CATSRGGPSGNQPQHF
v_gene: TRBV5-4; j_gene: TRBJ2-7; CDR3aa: CASSYGTRHSYEQYF
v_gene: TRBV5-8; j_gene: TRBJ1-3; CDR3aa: CASSPGTGDGNTIYF
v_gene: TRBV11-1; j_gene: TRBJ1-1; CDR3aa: CASSLRATMNTEAFF
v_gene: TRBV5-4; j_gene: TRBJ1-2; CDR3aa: CASSLAPPLPGYTF
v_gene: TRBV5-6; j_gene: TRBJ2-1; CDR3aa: CASSPQGPMGNEQFF
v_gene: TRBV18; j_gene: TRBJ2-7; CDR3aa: CASSPGTRGEQYF
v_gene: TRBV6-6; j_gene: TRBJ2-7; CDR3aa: CASRGTESYEQYF
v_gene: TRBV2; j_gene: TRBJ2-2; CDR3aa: CATGQGISGELFF
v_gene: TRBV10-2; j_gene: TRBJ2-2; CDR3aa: CASSDGGAGELFF
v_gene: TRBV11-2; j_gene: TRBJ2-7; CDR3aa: CASSLARGASGGAYEQYF
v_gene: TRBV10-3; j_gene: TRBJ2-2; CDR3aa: CAITKGQGALAGELFF
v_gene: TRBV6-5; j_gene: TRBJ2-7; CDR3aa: CASSYRLAGVYEQYF
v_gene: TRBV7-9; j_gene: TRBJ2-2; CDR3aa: CASSLGGRGRNTGELFF
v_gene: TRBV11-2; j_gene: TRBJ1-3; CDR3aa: CASSLDGGPIYF
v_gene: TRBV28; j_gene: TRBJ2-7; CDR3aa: CASSLLQGSYEQYF
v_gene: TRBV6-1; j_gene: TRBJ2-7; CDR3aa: CASSEAGGGRSSYEQYF
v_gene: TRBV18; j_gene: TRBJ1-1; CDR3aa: CASSPAPGQGGTEAFF
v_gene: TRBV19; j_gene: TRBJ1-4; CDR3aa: CASSIGVLNEKLFF
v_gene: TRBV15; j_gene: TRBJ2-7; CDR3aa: CATSGRQGVSEQYF
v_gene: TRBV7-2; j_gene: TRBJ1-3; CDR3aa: CASSSDETGNTIYF
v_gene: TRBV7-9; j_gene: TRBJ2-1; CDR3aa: CASSSSGRAYNEQFF
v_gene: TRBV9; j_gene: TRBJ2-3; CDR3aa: CASSAGTAPSTDTQYF
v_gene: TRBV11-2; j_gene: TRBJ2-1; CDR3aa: CASSGRRPYNEQFF
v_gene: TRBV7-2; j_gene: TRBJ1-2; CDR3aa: CASSLNERVYGYTF
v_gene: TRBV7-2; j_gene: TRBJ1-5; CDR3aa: CASSIRQGTQPQHF
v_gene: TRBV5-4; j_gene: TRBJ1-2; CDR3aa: CASSLGRGPGYGYTF
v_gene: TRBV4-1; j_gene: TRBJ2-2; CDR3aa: CASSPRGAGGELFF
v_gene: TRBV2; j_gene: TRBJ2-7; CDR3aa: CASSEHRGEYEQYF
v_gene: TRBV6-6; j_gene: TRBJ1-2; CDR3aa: CASSPGEYYGYTF
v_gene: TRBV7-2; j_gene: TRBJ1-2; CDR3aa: CASSRGTIANYGYTF
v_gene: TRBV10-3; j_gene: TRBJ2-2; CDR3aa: CAAWDWNTGELFF
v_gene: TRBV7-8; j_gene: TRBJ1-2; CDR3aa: CASSSGGTEVGYTF
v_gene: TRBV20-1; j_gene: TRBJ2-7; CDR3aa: CSARGDNEQYF
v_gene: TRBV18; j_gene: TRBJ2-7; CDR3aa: CASSPPGWGGSYEQYF
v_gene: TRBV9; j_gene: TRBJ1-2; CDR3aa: CASSVEDRGYGYTF
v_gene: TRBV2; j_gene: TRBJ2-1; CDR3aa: CASSLADTYNEQFF